A single sample gave rise to the 24 T cell receptor beta chains below, sequenced in a study of T cells after yellow fever vaccination. TCRdb ran MiXCR on the 5' RACE reads and lists one entry per CDR3 protein. The repertoire consists of around 310,000 distinct CDR3 sequences, with 8.7% occurring once and the leading ten covering roughly 18%. The material was PBMCs, obtained on the day of the first yellow fever vaccination. All receptors come from a man between 18 and 35 years old who received the YFV17D yellow fever vaccine.

The chain carries TRBV11-2 and TRBJ1-2, with a tentative D call TRBD1 (5 bases). The length of the CDR3 is 14 residues. Looked up from germline, CDR1 is SGHAT and CDR2 is FQNNGV. The germline V and J ends were trimmed by 5 bases and 8 bases, with 18 bases remaining between them. In nucleotides, the CDR3 is TGTGCCAGCAGCCTTCCTACCTCCGGGGGAGGCTACACCTTC. Translation: CASSLPTSGGGYTF.

Only a few counts were recorded for this clonotype. This chain connects TRBV7-2 to TRBJ1-1; 7 nucleotides match TRBD1. The J segment lost 0 bases and the V segment lost 2 bases, leaving 3 bases of the junction unmatched. Germline loops: CDR1 SGHTA, CDR2 FQGNSA. This CDR3 is built from 15 residues. CDR3 sequence: CASSLPTGMNTEAFF. DNA for the CDR3: TGTGCCAGCAGCTTACCGACAGGGATGAACACTGAAGCTTTCTTT.

The chain combines TRBV11-2 with TRBJ2-1, with 8 bases lining up with TRBD2. CDR1 is SGHAT, CDR2 FQNNGV, per germline. There are 13 residues in the CDR3. The J segment lost 9 bases and the V segment lost 3 bases, leaving 4 bases of the junction unmatched. The CDR3 coding sequence is TGTGCCAGCAGCTTCTCGGGGGGGACTGAGCAGTTCTTC. Translation gives CASSFSGGTEQFF.

The chain is built from TRBV3-1 and TRBJ2-1, with 7 bases aligning to TRBD2. The CDR3 spans 14 residues. Looked up from germline, CDR1 is LGHDT and CDR2 is YNNKEL (reference sequence). The V gene end was trimmed by 2 bases and the J gene end by 3 bases; junction bases not matched to a gene: 1. The chain's CDR3 is CASSQQRGYNEQFF. The DNA of the CDR3 is TGTGCCAGCAGCCAACAGCGGGGCTACAATGAGCAGTTCTTC.

This chain joins TRBV7-9 and TRBJ2-1; 8 bases fit TRBD2. Looked up from germline, CDR1 is SEHNR and CDR2 is FQNEAQ (reference sequence). J lost 10 bases, V lost 5 bases, and 10 bases had no gene match. The CDR3 extends over 14 amino acids. For the CDR3, the DNA is TGTGCCAGCAGCCCTCGGGGGGGCGGGGCAGAGCAGTTCTTC. Its translation: CASSPRGGGAEQFF.

The table lists this clonotype with a few counts. The rearrangement uses TRBV11-2 and TRBJ2-7; D gene uncertain. Germline V gene lookup returns CDR1 SGHAT and CDR2 FQNNGV. This CDR3 comprises 13 residues. Trimming cost V 1 base and J 4 bases, with 8 bases left between them. The CDR3 nucleotides read TGTGCCAGCAGCTTAGGCAGAAAGTACGAGCAGTACGTC. Protein product: CASSLGRKYEQYV.

This clonotype has ten or more counts. The chain has TRBV7-9 and TRBJ2-3, with D perhaps matching TRBD1 (5 bases). V shed 5 bases and J shed 0 bases, with 12 bases lying between them. The CDR3 loop spans 15 amino acids. Germline V CDR1 and CDR2: SEHNR, FQNEAQ (reference sequence). CDR3 sequence reads: CASSPGHPSTDTQYF. In DNA form, the CDR3 reads TGTGCCAGCAGCCCCGGACACCCTAGCACAGATACGCAGTATTTT.

V gene TRBV5-6 combines with J gene TRBJ2-7; D gene ambiguous. Germline V gives CDR1 SGHDT, CDR2 YYEEEE. Trimming cost V 3 bases and J 1 base, with 14 bases left between them. The CDR3 runs to 15 residues. CDR3 amino acids: CASSSDQHVSYEQYF. CDR3 sequence (DNA): TGTGCCAGCAGCTCGGACCAACACGTATCCTACGAGCAGTACTTC.

This clonotype was seen a few times. The CDR3 DNA sequence: TGTGCCACCAGCAGACTAAAAGGGACCCTCGAGCAGTACTTC. It is translated as CATSRLKGTLEQYF. The chain is built from TRBV15 and TRBJ2-7; D may match TRBD1 or TRBD2 (5 bases each). V was shortened by 2 bases and J by 6 bases, with 14 bases between the two germline ends. The CDR3 sequence is 14 residues long. Germline values: CDR1 LNHNV, CDR2 YYDKDF (reference sequence).

This chain uses TRBV27 with TRBJ2-5; tentatively, D is TRBD2 (6 bases). This CDR3 region has 15 residues. Per the germline V gene, CDR1 is MNHEY and CDR2 is SMNVEV (reference sequence). The V end lost 5 bases, the J end lost 1 base, and 14 bases lay between the germline ends. This CDR3 is CASSTVGLFQETQYF. The CDR3 region has the DNA TGTGCCAGCAGTACCGTGGGACTTTTCCAAGAGACCCAGTACTTC.

The J gene is TRBJ2-7, the V gene TRBV4-2, with D perhaps TRBD1 (6 bases). This CDR3 comprises 15 residues. Germline V gene lookup returns CDR1 LGHNA and CDR2 YNFKEQ. V was trimmed by 0 bases and J by 5 bases, leaving 14 bases between them. The CDR3 nucleotides read TGTGCCAGCAGCCAAGAACAGGGCCTAAGGAACGAGCAGTACTTC. It yields the protein CASSQEQGLRNEQYF.

The table lists this clonotype with many counts. The chain joins TRBV5-1 to TRBJ2-1; TRBD1 matches 8 bases. There are 16 residues in the CDR3. In germline, CDR1 is SGHRS, CDR2 YFSETQ. V lost 0 bases, J lost 7 bases, and 9 bases stayed unmatched. The CDR3 DNA follows: TGCGCCAGCAGCTTGGTTCCATTCCAGGGGGCAAATGAGCAGTTCTTC. It translates to CASSLVPFQGANEQFF.

In its sample, this clonotype was seen a few times. The rearrangement links TRBV7-2 to TRBJ2-1, with 13 bases lining up with TRBD2. The CDR3 sequence is 17 residues long. The germline CDR1 and CDR2 sequences are SGHTA and FQGNSA. With V trimmed by 1 base and J by 10 bases, 10 bases remained unmatched. The CDR3 reads CASSLVAWTSGGIEQFF. The DNA for the CDR3 is TGTGCCAGCAGCTTAGTCGCCTGGACTAGCGGGGGCATCGAGCAGTTCTTC.

This clonotype was detected only a few times. The genes are TRBV5-1 and TRBJ1-2, with no clear D. From germline, CDR1 is SGHRS and CDR2 YFSETQ. The V end was cut by 1 base, the J end by 5 bases, with 15 bases between. The CDR3 is 15 residues long. This chain's CDR3 is CASSLIPGVLYGYTF. The CDR3 region has the DNA TGCGCCAGCAGCTTGATCCCAGGAGTCCTATATGGCTACACCTTC.

There are a few counts of this clonotype. This rearrangement joins TRBV10-3 to TRBJ1-1; D might be TRBD1 (6 bases). The V gene's germline CDR1 is ENHRY and CDR2 SYGVKD. V was shortened by 7 bases and J by 5 bases, with 17 bases between the two germline ends. The CDR3 spans 14 residues. The CDR3 nucleotides are TGTGCCATCACCCTACAAAGGGGGAGAACTGAAGCTTTCTTT. It encodes CAITLQRGRTEAFF.

The chain couples TRBV5-1 to TRBJ2-2, with no clear D. The CDR3 sequence is 15 residues long. Germline values: CDR1 SGHRS, CDR2 YFSETQ. V dropped 4 bases and J dropped 0 bases, with 10 bases sitting between them. As DNA, the CDR3 is TGCGCCAGCAGCGACGGCGCCGCGAACACCGGGGAGCTGTTTTTT. Residues: CASSDGAANTGELFF.

The chain recombines TRBV6-1 with TRBJ2-7; 12 positions agree with TRBD1. Trimming removed 4 bases from V and 5 bases from J; junction bases left unmatched: 3. Looked up from germline, CDR1 is MNHNS and CDR2 is SASEGT. This CDR3 contains 14 residues. CDR3 protein: CASSVGTGGDEQYF. CDR3 DNA: TGTGCCAGCAGTGTGGGGACAGGGGGCGACGAGCAGTACTTC.

This clonotype was counted only a few times. V is TRBV4-1 and J is TRBJ1-5; no clear D. Per germline, CDR1 MGHRA and CDR2 YSYEKL. Trimming left V 0 bases short and J 3 bases short, with 9 bases between. The CDR3 runs 15 residues. The CDR3 reads CASSQDLADNQPQHF. DNA of the CDR3: TGCGCCAGCAGCCAAGATCTGGCGGACAATCAGCCCCAGCATTTT.

The V call is TRBV7-2, the J call TRBJ1-6, with unresolved D. The CDR3 extends over 14 amino acids. Trimming pared 4 bases from V and 3 bases from J, leaving 7 bases between. The germline gives CDR1 SGHTA, CDR2 FQGNSA. CDR3: CASSYAGYNSPLHF. The CDR3 DNA is TGTGCCAGCAGCTACGCCGGCTATAATTCACCCCTCCACTTT.

This clonotype has only a few counts. V gene TRBV10-3 combines with J gene TRBJ2-7; D gene ambiguous. V lost 3 bases and J lost 0, with 6 bases in between. From germline, CDR1 is ENHRY and CDR2 SYGVKD. CDR3 length equals 13 residues. This CDR3 reads CAISETRSYEQYV. The CDR3 coding sequence is TGTGCCATCAGTGAAACCCGCTCCTACGAGCAGTACGTC.

There are a few counts of this clonotype. This chain joins TRBV6-1 and TRBJ2-7, with TRBD2 as a possible D gene (7 bases). V lost 6 bases, J lost 6 bases, and 18 bases lay in between. CDR3 length: 14 residues. Germline lookup yields CDR1 MNHNS and CDR2 SASEGT. Here the CDR3 reads CASSLRGGQGEQYF. The CDR3 nucleotides are TGTGCCAGCAGCCTAAGGGGGGGGCAGGGCGAGCAGTACTTC.

The V and J genes are TRBV4-3 and TRBJ2-5, with D possibly being TRBD2 (6 bases). V gave up 0 bases and J gave up 5 bases, with 28 bases separating them. Germline CDR1 is LGHNA and CDR2 is YSLEER. This CDR3 has 20 amino acids. CDR3 region: CASSQERRAGPELPVETQYF. The CDR3 DNA is TGCGCCAGCAGCCAAGAAAGGAGGGCGGGGCCGGAACTGCCTGTGGAGACCCAGTACTTC.

In the case of this clonotype: One end of the junction fails to match germline, which may point to a read error. V and J are TRBV28 and TRBJ2-3; D is ambiguous. This CDR3 contains 11 residues. Germline CDR1 is MDHEN and CDR2 is SYDVKM. For the CDR3, the DNA is TGTGCCAGCAGTTTGGTGGATACGAAGTATTTT. Its translation is CASSLVDTKYF.

The V call is TRBV6-5, the J call TRBJ2-1; D tentatively reads TRBD1 or TRBD2 (5 bases each). This CDR3 spans 12 amino acids. In germline, CDR1 is MNHEY, CDR2 SVGAGI. V was trimmed by 6 bases and J by 13 bases, leaving 16 bases between them. The CDR3 is CASSSIVGTQFF. The CDR3 coding sequence is TGTGCCAGCAGCAGTATAGTTGGGACCCAGTTCTTC.